Presented here are 15 T cell receptor beta chains from one specimen sequenced in a study of T cell repertoires in cytomegalovirus infection. TCRdb re-called the reads through MiXCR, storing one row per CDR3 protein. The data hold roughly 500,000 distinct CDR3 sequences, with approximately 15% observed a single time. The sequencing sample was made of CD8+ T cells from PBMCs. Every receptor here comes from a human donor in good health (CMV status not recorded). Some clones in this sample may be carry-over from other donors' samples.

This clonotype was counted many times. V usage is TRBV28 and J usage is TRBJ2-7, with TRBD1 matching over 8 bases. Trimming removed 5 bases from V and 4 bases from J; junction bases left unmatched: 7. The germline V gene has CDR1 MDHEN and CDR2 SYDVKM. The CDR3 is 14 residues long. CDR3 coding DNA: TGTGCCAGCAGTATGACAGGGGATAGATACGAGCAGTACTTC. Protein sequence: CASSMTGDRYEQYF. The complete variable domain, with remaining parts taken from reference TRBV28 and TRBJ2-7, reads DVKVTQSSRYLVKRTGEKVFLECVQDMDHENMFWYRQDPGLGLRLIYFSYDVKMKEKGDIPEGYSVSREKKERFSLILESASTNQTSMYLCASSMTGDRYEQYFGPGTRLTVT.

This clonotype showed up many times. V gene TRBV27 combines with J gene TRBJ2-1; the D gene could be TRBD1 or TRBD2 (5 bases each). This CDR3 has 12 residues. Germline V gives CDR1 MNHEY, CDR2 SMNVEV (reference sequence). V was trimmed by 8 bases and J by 3 bases, leaving 8 bases between them. The CDR3, as DNA: TGTGCCAGCGGGGGTAACTACAATGAGCAGTTCTTC. It specifies CASGGNYNEQFF.

This clonotype was picked up many times. This chain connects TRBV19 to TRBJ1-1; D is undetermined. The length of the CDR3 is 16 residues. Trimming removed 6 bases at V and 1 base at J, with 18 bases between. Germline V gene sequence: CDR1 LNHDA, CDR2 SQIVND (reference sequence). In DNA form, the CDR3 reads TGTGCCAGTAGACCGAGAGGTGGCAGGAAGAACACTGAAGCTTTCTTT. This gives the protein CASRPRGGRKNTEAFF.

Of note for this clonotype: Without the conserved terminal phenylalanine or tryptophan, this CDR3 likely stems from a read error. No DNA is shown, since the ends of the CDR3 on it are uncertain; the CDR3 is the one TCRdb lists. The chain couples TRBV10-3 to TRBJ1-5; the table's D call of TRBD1 was not tested on the DNA. Germline-derived CDR1 and CDR2 are ENHRY and SYGVKD. The CDR3 totals 17 residues, both ends included. The CDR3 sequence: CAISESGGDRAHQPQDL.

This clonotype was seen many times. The chain has TRBV12-3 or TRBV12-4 and TRBJ2-3, with 8 positions matching TRBD2. CDR3 length: 15 residues. With V trimmed by 10 bases and J by 1 base, 10 bases remained unmatched. CDR3 bases: TGTGCCACCTCTGGCGGGGGGTGGCGCACAGATACGCAGTATTTT. Its translation: CATSGGGWRTDTQYF.

Of note for this clonotype: Since a much larger clone is just one base distant, this may be a read error. The V call is TRBV19, the J call TRBJ1-1; D might be TRBD1 (6 bases). V shed 10 bases and J shed 1 base, with 22 bases lying between them. The CDR3 totals 16 residues. The germline CDR1 and CDR2 sequences are LNHDA and SQIVND (reference sequence). The CDR3 DNA sequence: TGTGCCACCTGGAGGGGGGGCAAGGAAAAGAACACTGAAGCTTTCTTT. Translating gives CATWRGGKEKNTEAFF.

The V and J genes are TRBV28 and TRBJ1-5; 7 bases are a match to TRBD1. The CDR3 spans 16 residues. The junction had 8 bases not matched to a gene; V was cut back by 3 bases and J by 3 bases. Germline CDR1 MDHEN, CDR2 SYDVKM. The CDR3 DNA follows: TGTGCCAGCAGTTTGGGGCAGGGGGTGATCAATCAGCCCCAGCATTTT. Its protein is CASSLGQGVINQPQHF.

This sequence joins TRBV14 and TRBJ1-2, with 7 nucleotides matching TRBD1. The CDR3 spans 16 residues. Unmatched junction bases numbered 8, after V lost 4 bases and J lost 0 bases. Germline V gene lookup returns CDR1 SGHDN and CDR2 FVKESK. The CDR3: CASSLERTGSNYGYTF. The CDR3, as DNA: TGTGCCAGCAGCCTGGAAAGGACAGGCTCTAACTATGGCTACACCTTC.

This clonotype was seen a handful of times. This chain joins TRBV12-5 and TRBJ2-1; TRBD2 aligns across 11 bases. Unmatched junction bases numbered 6, after V lost 7 bases and J lost 4 bases. Germline assignment: CDR1 LGHNT and CDR2 FRNRAP. CDR3 size: 15 residues. The CDR3 here is CASANSGRGYNEQFF. CDR3 nucleotides: TGTGCTAGTGCCAATAGCGGGAGGGGTTACAATGAGCAGTTCTTC. Drawing the rest from reference TRBV12-5 and TRBJ2-1, the complete variable domain is DARVTQTPRHKVTEMGQEVTMRCQPILGHNTVFWYRQTMMQGLELLAYFRNRAPLDDSGMPKDRFSAEMPDATLATLKIQPSEPRDSAVYFCASANSGRGYNEQFFGPGTRLTVL.

This clonotype was recorded many times. The CDR3 loop reads CASSLAPFRFYEQYF. The CDR3 region has the DNA TGTGCCAGCAGCTTAGCCCCCTTCAGGTTCTACGAGCAGTACTTC. The rearrangement joins TRBV7-9 to TRBJ2-7; D is ambiguous. Trimming left V 0 bases short and J 3 bases short, with 12 bases between. The CDR3 is made up of 15 amino acids. The V gene's germline CDR1 is SEHNR and CDR2 FQNEAQ (reference sequence).

V is TRBV6-8 and J is TRBJ2-1; D may match TRBD1 or TRBD2 (5 bases each). This CDR3 is built from 16 residues. The germline V and J ends were trimmed by 0 bases and 4 bases, with 13 bases remaining between them. Germline V gene lookup returns CDR1 MNHGY and CDR2 SAAAGT. CDR3 amino acids: CASSYSMGEDYNEQFF. Here the CDR3 DNA reads TGTGCCAGCAGTTACTCGATGGGGGAAGATTACAATGAGCAGTTCTTC.

The rearrangement links TRBV20-1 to TRBJ1-2; 9 nucleotides agree with TRBD1. Per germline, CDR1 DFQATT and CDR2 SNEGSKA (reference sequence). The CDR3 contains 15 residues. J gave up 4 bases and V 5 bases, and 11 bases lay outside the gene matches. The CDR3 protein is CSAARSGTGFYGYTF. As DNA, the CDR3 is TGCAGTGCTGCCCGTTCCGGGACAGGGTTCTATGGCTACACCTTC.

In this sample, this clonotype turned up many times. The chain couples TRBV27 to TRBJ1-1; D not certain. The V end was cut by 1 base, the J end by 5 bases, with 8 bases between. The germline V gene has CDR1 MNHEY and CDR2 SMNVEV (reference sequence). CDR3 length equals 13 residues. The CDR3 region has the DNA TGTGCCAGCAGTTTATATTTCCCGACTGAAGCTTTCTTT. Protein: CASSLYFPTEAFF.

This chain links TRBV20-1 with TRBJ2-7; 9 positions match TRBD2. Germline CDR1 reads DFQATT; CDR2 reads SNEGSKA (reference sequence). The CDR3 covers 14 residues. V was clipped by 0 bases and J by 4 bases; unmatched bases: 4. The DNA for the CDR3 is TGCAGTGCTAGAGATGAACTAGCGGGTTACGAGCAGTACTTC. Its protein is CSARDELAGYEQYF.

This chain uses TRBV29-1 with TRBJ1-5; D call uncertain. Germline assignment: CDR1 SQVTM and CDR2 ANQGSEA. This CDR3 comprises 15 residues. Deletions cut 4 bases from V and 2 bases from J, with 15 bases between. CDR3 residues: CSVVLAKSGNQPQHF. The CDR3 DNA reads as TGCAGCGTTGTATTGGCAAAGAGCGGCAATCAGCCCCAGCATTTT. Supplemented by reference TRBV29-1 and TRBJ1-5, the full variable domain reads SAVISQKPSRDICQRGTSLTIQCQVDSQVTMMFWYRQQPGQSLTLIATANQGSEATYESGFVIDKFPISRPNLTFSTLTVSNMSPEDSSIYLCSVVLAKSGNQPQHFGDGTRLSIL.